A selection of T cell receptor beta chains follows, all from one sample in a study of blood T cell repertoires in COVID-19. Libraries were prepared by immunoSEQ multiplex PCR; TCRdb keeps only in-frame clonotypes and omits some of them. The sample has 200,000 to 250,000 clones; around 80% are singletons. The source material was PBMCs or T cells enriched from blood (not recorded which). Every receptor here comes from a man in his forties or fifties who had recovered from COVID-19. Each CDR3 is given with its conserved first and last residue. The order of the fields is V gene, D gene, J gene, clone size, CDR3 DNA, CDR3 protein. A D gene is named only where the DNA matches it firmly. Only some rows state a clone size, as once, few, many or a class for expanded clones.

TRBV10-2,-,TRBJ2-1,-,TGCGCCAGCAGCTCCATGACAGTTTCCCATGAGCAGTTCTTC,CASSSMTVSHEQFF
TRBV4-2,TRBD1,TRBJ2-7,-,TGTGCCAGCAGCCGGACCGGGACAGAGGCTACGAAGCAGTACTTC,CASSRTGTEATKQYF
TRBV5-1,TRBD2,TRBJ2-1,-,TGCGCCAGCAGCTTGGAACTAGCGGGGGGCAATGAGCAGTTCTTC,CASSLELAGGNEQFF
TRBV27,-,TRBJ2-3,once,TGTGCCAGCAGGCGAACAGATACGCAGTATTTT,CASRRTDTQYF
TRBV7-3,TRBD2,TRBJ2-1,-,TGTGCCAGCAGCTTATCGGGGACTAGCCCCGTCTATGAGCAGTTCTTC,CASSLSGTSPVYEQFF
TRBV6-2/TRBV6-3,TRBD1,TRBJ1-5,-,TGTGCCAGCAGTTATGGGACCGGGACAGGGGGCAATCAGCCCCAGCATTTT,CASSYGTGTGGNQPQHF
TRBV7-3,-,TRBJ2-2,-,TGTGCCAGCAGCTTAGGGCAGGGAACCGGGGAGCTGTTTTTT,CASSLGQGTGELFF
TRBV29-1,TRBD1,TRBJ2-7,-,TGCAGCGTCTCCGGCGGGGCCGGACAGGGGCGCCACGAGCAGTACTTC,CSVSGGAGQGRHEQYF
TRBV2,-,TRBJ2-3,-,TGTGCCAGCAGTGGGGTGGGCGGGAAGACAGATACGCAGTATTTT,CASSGVGGKTDTQYF
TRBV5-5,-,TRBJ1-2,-,TGTGCCAGCAGCTTGGCGGGCTATGGCTACACCTTC,CASSLAGYGYTF
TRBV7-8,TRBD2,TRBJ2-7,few,TGTGCCAGCAGCCCAGACCTAGCGGACCTCTCCTACGAGCAGTACTTC,CASSPDLADLSYEQYF
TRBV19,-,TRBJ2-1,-,TGTGCCAGTAGTGGGGACTTGAATGAGCAGTTCTTC,CASSGDLNEQFF
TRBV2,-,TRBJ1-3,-,TGTGCCAGCACAGTAGAGGGAGGGTACGGAAACACCATATATTTT,CASTVEGGYGNTIYF
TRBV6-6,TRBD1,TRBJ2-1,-,TGTGCCAGCAGTTATGGGGACAGGGGAGGCAATGAGCAGTTCTTC,CASSYGDRGGNEQFF
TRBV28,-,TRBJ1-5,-,TGTGCCAGCACCGCCCGGACGGGGTATCAGCCCCAGCATTTT,CASTARTGYQPQHF
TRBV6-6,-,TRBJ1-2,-,TGTGCCAGCAGGACCCAGGGTGGCGGAAACTATGGCTACACCTTC,CASRTQGGGNYGYTF
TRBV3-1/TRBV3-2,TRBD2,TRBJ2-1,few,TGTGCCAGCAGCTCTCAAGCGACTAGCGGGCCGTACAATGAGCAGTTCTTC,CASSSQATSGPYNEQFF
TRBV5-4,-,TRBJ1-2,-,TGTGCCAGCAGCCTCCCCGGCGGGGAAGGCTACACCTTC,CASSLPGGEGYTF
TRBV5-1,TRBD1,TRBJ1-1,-,TGCGCCAGCAGGACCCAGGGGGCTGCAGTCACTGAAGCTTTCTTT,CASRTQGAAVTEAFF
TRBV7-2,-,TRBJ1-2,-,TGTGCCAGCAGCTTCACACTAAACTATGGCTACACCTTC,CASSFTLNYGYTF
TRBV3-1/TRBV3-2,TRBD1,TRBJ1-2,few,TGTGCCAGCAGCCTCGGACAGGGGGAAACCTTC,CASSLGQGETF
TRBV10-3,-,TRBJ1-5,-,TGTGCCATCAGTGAACAGGGAGATCAGCCCCAGCATTTT,CAISEQGDQPQHF
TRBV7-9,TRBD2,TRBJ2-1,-,TGTGCCAGCAGCCCACTAGCGGGAGACTCCAATGAGCAGTTCTTC,CASSPLAGDSNEQFF
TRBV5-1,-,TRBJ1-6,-,TGCGCCAGCAGCCTATGGACAGCTACCCAACGAGAACCCCTCCACTTT,CASSLWTATQREPLHF
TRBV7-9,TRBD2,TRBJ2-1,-,TGTGCCAGCAGCTTTTATGGGACTAGCGGGAGCCGGAATGAGCAGTTCTTC,CASSFYGTSGSRNEQFF
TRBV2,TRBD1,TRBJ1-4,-,TGTGCCAGCAGTGAAGCCGGGACAGATAATGAAAAACTGTTTTTT,CASSEAGTDNEKLFF
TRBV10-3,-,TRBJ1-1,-,TGTGCCACTACTAGCGGCAACACTGAAGCTTTCTTT,CATTSGNTEAFF
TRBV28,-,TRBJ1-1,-,TGTGCCAGCAGTCAACCGTCCCAAGGGGGCACTGAAGCTTTCTTT,CASSQPSQGGTEAFF
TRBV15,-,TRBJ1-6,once,TGTGCCACCAGCAGGGGTCGACAGGAGGATTCACCCCTCCACTTT,CATSRGRQEDSPLHF
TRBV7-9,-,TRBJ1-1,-,TGTGCCAGCAGCTTAGGGTACAGGGCGGGGGTCACTGAAGCTTTCTTT,CASSLGYRAGVTEAFF
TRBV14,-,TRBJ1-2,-,TGTGCCAGCAGAGCGACAGACCAATCCAACTATGGCTACACCTTC,CASRATDQSNYGYTF
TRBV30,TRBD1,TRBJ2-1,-,TGTGCCTGGAGTGGTTTGGGGACAGGCTCCTACAATGAGCAGTTCTTC,CAWSGLGTGSYNEQFF
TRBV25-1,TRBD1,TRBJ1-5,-,TGTGCCAGCAGTGAGGCCAGGGGGGACCAGCCCCAGCATTTT,CASSEARGDQPQHF
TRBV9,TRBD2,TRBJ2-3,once,TGTGCCAGCAGCGCGGGACTAGCGGATAGCACAGATACGCAGTATTTT,CASSAGLADSTDTQYF
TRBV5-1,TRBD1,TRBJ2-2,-,TGCGCCAGCACCAGACAGGGCGACACCGGGGAGCTGTTTTTT,CASTRQGDTGELFF
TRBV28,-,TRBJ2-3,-,TGTGCCAGCAGCCGTAGGTTCGGGTCAGATACGCAGTATTTT,CASSRRFGSDTQYF